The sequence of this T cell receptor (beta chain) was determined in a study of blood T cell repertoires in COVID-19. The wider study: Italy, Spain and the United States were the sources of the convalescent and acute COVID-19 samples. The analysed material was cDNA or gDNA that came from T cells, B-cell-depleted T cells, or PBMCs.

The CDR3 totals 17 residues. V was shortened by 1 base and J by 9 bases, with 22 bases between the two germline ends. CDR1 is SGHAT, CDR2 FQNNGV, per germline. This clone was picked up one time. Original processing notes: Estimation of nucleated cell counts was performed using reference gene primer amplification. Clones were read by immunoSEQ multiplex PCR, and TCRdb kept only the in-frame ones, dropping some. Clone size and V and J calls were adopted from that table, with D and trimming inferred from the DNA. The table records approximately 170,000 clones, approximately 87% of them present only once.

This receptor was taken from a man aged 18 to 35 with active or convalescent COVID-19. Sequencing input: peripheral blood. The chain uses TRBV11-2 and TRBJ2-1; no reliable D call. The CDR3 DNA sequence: TGTGCCAGCAGCTTAGGGCGTCTAGTGGCCCCTCTGATTGAGCAGTTCTTC. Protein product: CASSLGRLVAPLIEQFF.